These 26 T cell receptor beta chains were sequenced from one sample in a study of T-cell reconstitution after alpha-beta-depleted transplantation in children. Construction of the TCRbeta library involved unique molecular identifiers. Each CDR3 protein is one row after TCRdb ran MiXCR on the PCR reads. This table holds nearly 550,000 distinct CDR3 sequences, about 16% found once. This material consisted of PBMCs from the stem cell graft donor, taken from the stem cell graft. These receptors all come from a human donor who donated a stem cell graft to a child with acute lymphoblastic leukemia.

This clonotype appeared a few times. This chain uses TRBV20-1 with TRBJ2-1; perhaps TRBD1 as D (6 bases). V shed 4 bases and J shed 8 bases, with 12 bases lying between them. Germline V gene data show CDR1 as DFQATT and CDR2 as SNEGSKA (reference sequence). The CDR3 contains 12 residues. This CDR3 reads CSATQGFDEQFF. The CDR3, as DNA: TGCAGTGCTACCCAGGGGTTCGATGAGCAGTTCTTC.

This clonotype has just a few counts. This chain links TRBV29-1 with TRBJ2-7; TRBD2 aligns across 7 bases. CDR1 is SQVTM and CDR2 is ANQGSEA in the germline V gene. V lost 6 bases to trimming and J lost 1 base; unmatched junction nucleotides: 3. The CDR3 is 12 residues long. The CDR3 nucleotides read TGCAGCGTCCGGGAGGATTCCTACGAGCAGTACTTC. It codes for CSVREDSYEQYF.

The chain carries TRBV10-3 and TRBJ2-7; TRBD1 matches at 7 bases. In germline, CDR1 is ENHRY, CDR2 SYGVKD. J gave up 2 bases and V 7 bases, and 8 bases lay outside the gene matches. There are 14 residues in the CDR3. The CDR3 spells CAIKEVGTAYEQYF. CDR3 coding DNA: TGTGCCATCAAAGAAGTGGGGACAGCCTACGAGCAGTACTTC.

This clonotype has just a few counts. The chain employs TRBV5-1 and TRBJ2-3, with D unclear. The CDR3 has 14 residues. Trimming shortened V by 4 bases and J by 6 bases, and 15 bases separated the two germline ends. CDR1 is SGHRS, CDR2 YFSETQ, per germline. CDR3 nucleotide sequence: TGCGCCAGCAGCCCGACCTTGGTGGGGGATACGCAGTATTTT. Amino acids: CASSPTLVGDTQYF.

This clonotype came up a few times. The chain links TRBV7-3 to TRBJ2-3; D is ambiguous. This CDR3 contains 14 residues. Per germline, CDR1 SGHTA and CDR2 FQGTGA. The V gene lost 0 bases and the J gene lost 5 bases, with 9 bases spanning the gap. As DNA, the CDR3 is TGTGCCAGCAGCTTAACAGCGCAAGTAGATACGCAGTATTTT. Its protein is CASSLTAQVDTQYF.

This clonotype has only a few counts. This chain joins TRBV29-1 and TRBJ2-7, with 9 bases aligning to TRBD2. Germline assignment: CDR1 SQVTM and CDR2 ANQGSEA. Trimming took 4 bases from V and 3 from J; bases not matched to a gene: 10. This CDR3 is built from 15 residues. The CDR3 region is CSVGTLREGHYEQYF. CDR3 DNA: TGCAGCGTTGGAACGTTGCGGGAGGGCCACTACGAGCAGTACTTC.

V is TRBV20-1 and J is TRBJ2-1, with D perhaps TRBD2 (5 bases). The germline V gene has CDR1 DFQATT and CDR2 SNEGSKA (reference sequence). V was cut by 6 bases and J by 6 bases, with 18 bases left in between. The CDR3 loop spans 14 amino acids. The CDR3 loop is CSAAKVPAGNEQFF. As DNA, the CDR3 is TGCAGTGCCGCCAAGGTTCCCGCGGGCAATGAGCAGTTCTTC.

In its sample, this clonotype was seen a few times. In DNA form, the CDR3 reads TGTGCCAGCAGCTTATTGGACTGGGGTTTGGAGACCCAGTACTTC. Protein product: CASSLLDWGLETQYF. The gene calls are TRBV7-2 and TRBJ2-5; possibly TRBD2 for D (5 bases). The CDR3 contains 15 residues. CDR1 and CDR2 from the germline V gene are SGHTA and FQGNSA. Trimming removed 2 bases from V and 5 bases from J, with 15 bases in between.

With respect to this clonotype: The junction shows a germline mismatch at one end, possibly a read error. J is TRBJ2-1 and V is TRBV12-3 or TRBV12-4; 9 bases map to TRBD2. The CDR3 runs 15 residues. CDR3 coding DNA: TGTGCCAGCAGACCGAGCGGGAGGTCCTACGATGAGCAGTTCTTC. Translated, it gives CASRPSGRSYDEQFF.

This clonotype was detected only a few times. The chain links TRBV5-8 to TRBJ2-1; 11 nucleotides align to TRBD2. After removal of 6 bases from V and 2 bases from J, the junction contained 10 bases not matched to a gene. Germline V gene data show CDR1 as SGHTS and CDR2 as YDEGEE. The CDR3 totals 17 residues. CDR3 in DNA: TGTGCCAGCATTACACGTAGCGGGAGGGGGGCCTACAATGAGCAGTTCTTC. As protein: CASITRSGRGAYNEQFF.

This clonotype came up many times. The rearrangement links TRBV12-3 or TRBV12-4 to TRBJ2-1; possibly TRBD2 for D (6 bases). V lost 3 bases and J 8 bases, leaving 11 bases between the germline ends. The CDR3 covers 13 residues. In nucleotides, the CDR3 is TGTGCCAGCAGTTTTCCGGGAGAGTATGAGCAGTTCTTC. Translation gives CASSFPGEYEQFF.

The chain is built from TRBV20-1 and TRBJ2-1; 8 nucleotides agree with TRBD1. Germline-derived CDR1 and CDR2 are DFQATT and SNEGSKA (reference sequence). The CDR3 extends over 15 amino acids. Trimming cost V 1 base and J 5 bases; bases outside gene matches: 7. The CDR3 bases are TGCAGTGCTAGAGTAATAGTGACAGGGGACAATGAGCAGTTCTTC. Protein sequence: CSARVIVTGDNEQFF.

This chain connects TRBV9 to TRBJ2-7; unclear D gene. The germline gives CDR1 SGDLS, CDR2 YYNGEE. CDR3 length equals 12 residues. Trimming pared 0 bases from V and 6 bases from J, leaving 7 bases between. The CDR3 is CASSVEWGEQYF. Written as DNA, the CDR3 is TGTGCCAGCAGCGTAGAATGGGGCGAGCAGTACTTC.

About this clonotype: A much larger clone is a single base away; this may be a read error. The V call is TRBV10-3, the J call TRBJ1-1, with a possible D match to TRBD1 (5 bases). The CDR3 consists of 13 residues. Trimming took 4 bases from V and 0 from J, leaving 6 bases between them. Germline V lookup: CDR1 ENHRY, CDR2 SYGVKD. CDR3 amino acids: CAISAQVNTEAFF. The CDR3 DNA sequence: TGTGCCATCAGTGCACAGGTGAACACTGAAGCTTTCTTT.

The CDR3 sequence: CASSLEAVSEQYF. In DNA form, the CDR3 reads TGTGCCAGCAGCTTAGAGGCAGTGTCGGAGCAGTACTTC. The V call is TRBV7-6, the J call TRBJ2-7; D gene ambiguous. The germline V gene has CDR1 SGHVS and CDR2 FNYEAQ. The CDR3 loop spans 13 amino acids. Trimming took off 1 base at V and 7 bases at J, with 11 bases between the two ends.

J is TRBJ2-1 and V is TRBV5-1; 11 nucleotides agree with TRBD2. The CDR3 contains 17 residues. Per germline, CDR1 SGHRS and CDR2 YFSETQ. V dropped 3 bases and J dropped 0; count of bases not matched to a gene: 5. The CDR3 region has the DNA TGCGCCAGCAGCTCCGCCGGACTAGCGGGCTCCTACAATGAGCAGTTCTTC. Amino acid sequence: CASSSAGLAGSYNEQFF.

V and J are TRBV5-1 and TRBJ2-1; D might be TRBD1 (6 bases). The V and J ends lost 4 bases and 0 bases respectively, with 17 bases between them. The CDR3 has 17 amino acids. The germline gives CDR1 SGHRS, CDR2 YFSETQ. DNA of the CDR3: TGCGCCAGCAGCCGGTTAGGGGGAAAGGGCTCCTACAATGAGCAGTTCTTC. Translating gives CASSRLGGKGSYNEQFF.

The gene calls are TRBV5-1 and TRBJ2-1; the D gene could be TRBD1 or TRBD2 (6 bases each). CDR3 length: 15 amino acids. CDR1 SGHRS and CDR2 YFSETQ come from the germline V gene. V lost 0 bases, J lost 6 bases, and 13 bases lay in between. For the CDR3, the DNA is TGCGCCAGCAGCTTGGTTCCGGGGGCAGGCAATGAGCAGTTCTTC. Translating it yields CASSLVPGAGNEQFF.

The chain is built from TRBV4-1 and TRBJ1-4; TRBD1 matches at 7 bases. The trim removed 2 bases at V and 8 bases at J, leaving 8 bases unmatched. The CDR3 covers 15 residues. The V gene's germline CDR1 is MGHRA and CDR2 YSYEKL. For the CDR3, the DNA is TGCGCCAGCAGCCAACAGACAGGGAGCGGGGAAAAACTGTTTTTT. This gives the protein CASSQQTGSGEKLFF.

This clonotype was counted between two and nine times. This chain uses TRBV24-1 with TRBJ2-2, with 8 nucleotides matching TRBD1. The CDR3 has 17 amino acids. Germline assignment: CDR1 KGHDR and CDR2 SFDVKD. V lost 1 base to trimming and J lost 5 bases; unmatched junction nucleotides: 8. The CDR3 loop reads CATSDFGPGGGTGELFF. The DNA for the CDR3 is TGTGCCACCAGTGATTTCGGTCCAGGGGGCGGGACCGGGGAGCTGTTTTTT.

The chain joins TRBV27 to TRBJ2-7, with D possibly being TRBD1 (6 bases). Trimming took off 0 bases at V and 2 bases at J, with 11 bases between the two ends. CDR1 is MNHEY, CDR2 SMNVEV, per germline (reference sequence). The CDR3 extends over 15 amino acids. CDR3 DNA sequence: TGTGCCAGCAGTTTATCGAGGGGGTCCCCCTACGAGCAGTACTTC. Its protein product is CASSLSRGSPYEQYF.

This clonotype was detected only a few times. A junction boundary mismatches the germline segment, possibly from a read error. The chain couples TRBV9 to TRBJ2-1; 7 bases match TRBD2. The CDR3 totals 15 residues. The V gene's germline CDR1 is SGDLS and CDR2 YYNGEE. The CDR3 DNA reads TGTGCCAGCACCGTAGATTGGCGGGAGTTCAATGAGCAGTTCTTC. Translating gives CASTVDWREFNEQFF.

This clonotype was observed many times. The rearrangement joins TRBV5-1 to TRBJ2-7, with unresolved D. The CDR3 spans 13 residues. Germline lookup yields CDR1 SGHRS and CDR2 YFSETQ. V was cut by 0 bases and J by 2 bases, with 6 bases left in between. CDR3 coding DNA: TGCGCCAGCAGCTTGGAGGTCACCTACGAGCAGTACTTC. As protein: CASSLEVTYEQYF. The variable domain in full, with the rest retrieved from reference TRBV5-1 and TRBJ2-7, is KAGVTQTPRYLIKTRGQQVTLSCSPISGHRSVSWYQQTPGQGLQFLFEYFSETQRNKGNFPGRFSGRQFSNSRSEMNVSTLELGDSALYLCASSLEVTYEQYFGPGTRLTVT.

The genes are TRBV14 and TRBJ2-5, with 9 nucleotides matching TRBD2. CDR1 is SGHDN and CDR2 is FVKESK in the germline V gene. V trimming: 1 base; J trimming: 5 bases; junction bases outside the gene matches: 8. This CDR3 contains 16 residues. The CDR3 DNA sequence: TGTGCCAGCAGCCAAGTGACCAGCGGGAGGAGGGAGACCCAGTACTTC. The encoded protein is CASSQVTSGRRETQYF.

The rearrangement joins TRBV7-2 to TRBJ2-7; 11 positions match TRBD2. The V gene end was trimmed by 5 bases and the J gene end by 5 bases; junction bases not matched to a gene: 8. The CDR3 runs to 15 residues. The germline V gene encodes CDR1 SGHTA and CDR2 FQGNSA. This CDR3 is CASSLTSGSVNEQYF. The DNA of the CDR3 is TGTGCCAGCAGCCTAACTAGCGGGAGTGTCAACGAGCAGTACTTC.

The table lists this clonotype with a few counts. The chain combines TRBV5-1 with TRBJ2-1; the match to TRBD2 covers 10 bases. The CDR3 covers 17 residues. The germline V gene encodes CDR1 SGHRS and CDR2 YFSETQ. The V and J ends lost 2 bases and 0 bases, in that order; junction bases with no gene match: 5. Written as DNA, the CDR3 is TGCGCCAGCAGCTTCCCTAGCGGGGGTGGCTCCTACAATGAGCAGTTCTTC. Its protein is CASSFPSGGGSYNEQFF.